These 20 T cell receptor beta chains share one sample of origin, sequenced in a study of T-cell memory formation after mild COVID-19. Each CDR3 protein is one row after TCRdb ran MiXCR on the 5' RACE reads. The table lists 400,000 to 500,000 distinct CDR3 sequences, roughly 26% of them singletons, with around 8.7% in the top ten. Sequencing was done on a sample of PBMCs or a T cell subset sorted from them (not recorded which). These receptors were obtained from an adult woman who had mild COVID-19 (a few samples of this study predate the infection). Cell type and time point are not known.

In its sample, this clonotype was seen a few times. The chain joins TRBV12-3 or TRBV12-4 to TRBJ2-2; perhaps D is TRBD1 or TRBD2 (6 bases each). There are 14 residues in the CDR3. V was cut by 5 bases and J by 8 bases, with 15 bases left in between. CDR3 sequence reads: CASSAEGGVGELFF. In DNA, the CDR3 is TGTGCCAGCAGTGCCGAGGGGGGAGTGGGGGAGCTGTTTTTT.

This clonotype appeared a few times. The chain employs TRBV29-1 and TRBJ2-7; tentative D call: TRBD2 (6 bases). The CDR3 extends over 16 amino acids. With 6 bases removed from V and 3 bases from J, the gap between germline ends came to 24 bases. From germline, CDR1 is SQVTM and CDR2 ANQGSEA. This chain's CDR3 is CSVCTGEGAPVYEQYF. The CDR3 DNA reads as TGCAGCGTCTGCACGGGGGAAGGGGCCCCCGTCTACGAGCAGTACTTC.

This chain uses TRBV4-3 with TRBJ1-1; D possibly corresponds to TRBD1 (6 bases). The CDR3 totals 16 residues. V was clipped by 0 bases and J by 7 bases, with 18 bases between them. The V gene's germline CDR1 is LGHNA and CDR2 YSLEER. CDR3 amino acids: CASSQDMNTGGDEAFF. CDR3 DNA: TGCGCCAGCAGCCAAGATATGAATACGGGGGGCGATGAAGCTTTCTTT.

The chain is built from TRBV5-1 and TRBJ2-1, with 12 bases fitting TRBD1. Germline CDR1 SGHRS, CDR2 YFSETQ. With V trimmed by 2 bases and J by 9 bases, 6 bases remained unmatched. The CDR3 runs 15 residues. Here the CDR3 reads CASSFEGQGAGEQFF. DNA of the CDR3: TGCGCCAGCAGCTTCGAGGGACAGGGGGCTGGTGAGCAGTTCTTC.

This chain joins TRBV5-5 and TRBJ2-3, with TRBD1 as a possible D gene (6 bases). This CDR3 is 14 amino acids long. With 2 bases removed from V and 6 bases from J, the gap between germline ends came to 13 bases. The germline gives CDR1 SGHKS, CDR2 YYEKEE (reference sequence). Here the CDR3 DNA reads TGTGCCAGCAGCTTCGGACAGCTCTCGGATACGCAGTATTTT. Translated: CASSFGQLSDTQYF.

The sample holds a few counts of this clonotype. J is TRBJ2-7 and V is TRBV11-2; 10 bases are shared with TRBD2. V was clipped by 4 bases and J by 6 bases; unmatched bases: 6. Looked up from germline, CDR1 is SGHAT and CDR2 is FQNNGV. The CDR3 has 14 residues. This CDR3 reads CASSSGTSALEQYF. The CDR3 region has the DNA TGTGCCAGCAGCTCAGGGACTAGCGCACTCGAGCAGTACTTC. Filled out from reference TRBV11-2 and TRBJ2-7, the complete variable domain reads EAGVAQSPRYKIIEKRQSVAFWCNPISGHATLYWYQQILGQGPKLLIQFQNNGVVDDSQLPKDRFSAERLKGVDSTLKIQPAKLEDSAVYLCASSSGTSALEQYFGPGTRLTVT.

This clonotype has only a few counts. This rearrangement joins TRBV6-2 or TRBV6-3 to TRBJ2-2; 9 nucleotides match TRBD2. The CDR3 totals 14 residues. Looked up from germline, CDR1 is MNHEY and CDR2 is SVGEGT. The V segment lost 6 bases and the J segment 7 bases; nucleotides outside the gene matches: 6. The CDR3 DNA reads as TGTGCCAGCAGGCCGGGACTAGCTCACGGGGAGCTGTTTTTT. It codes for CASRPGLAHGELFF.

This chain uses TRBV20-1 with TRBJ1-6, with D unresolved. The germline V and J ends were trimmed by 2 bases and 8 bases, with 13 bases remaining between them. The CDR3 spans 14 residues. Germline V gives CDR1 DFQATT, CDR2 SNEGSKA (reference sequence). The DNA for the CDR3 is TGCAGTGCTAGACGTGGGGTTTCTGATTCACCCCTCCACTTT. Protein sequence: CSARRGVSDSPLHF.

This clonotype has just a few counts. The CDR3 DNA sequence: TGTGCCACCAGGTCCACAGGGACATCGAACACCGGGGAGCTGTTTTTT. Residues: CATRSTGTSNTGELFF. This sequence joins TRBV24-1 and TRBJ2-2; a possible D gene is TRBD1 (6 bases). V shed 7 bases and J shed 0 bases, with 14 bases lying between them. There are 16 residues in the CDR3. Germline V gives CDR1 KGHDR, CDR2 SFDVKD.

This clonotype was picked up a small number of times. J is TRBJ2-3 and V is TRBV4-2; D is ambiguous. This CDR3 region has 17 residues. Germline V gene lookup returns CDR1 LGHNA and CDR2 YNFKEQ. V was shortened by 0 bases and J by 1 base, with 14 bases between the two germline ends. The CDR3 DNA sequence: TGTGCCAGCAGCCAAGACACCAGGCCCGGTGGCACAGATACGCAGTATTTT. Translated: CASSQDTRPGGTDTQYF.

The V gene is TRBV19, the J gene TRBJ2-1, with D unclear. CDR3 length equals 11 residues. The germline CDR1 and CDR2 sequences are LNHDA and SQIVND (reference sequence). Deletions cut 6 bases from V and 4 bases from J, with 4 bases between. This CDR3 is CASRLYNEQFF. The CDR3 DNA follows: TGTGCCAGTAGACTATACAATGAGCAGTTCTTC.

V and J are TRBV19 and TRBJ1-2; unclear D gene. V lost 7 bases, J lost 5 bases, and 17 bases lay in between. Germline V CDR1 and CDR2: LNHDA, SQIVND (reference sequence). The CDR3 covers 14 residues. The CDR3 is CASNALGSPYGYTF. CDR3 nucleotides: TGTGCCAGTAACGCACTGGGCTCTCCATATGGCTACACCTTC.

This clonotype was seen a handful of times. The chain's CDR3 is CASIPRDRIYGYTF. Here the CDR3 DNA reads TGTGCCAGCATTCCTAGGGACAGGATCTATGGCTACACCTTC. The gene calls are TRBV7-9 and TRBJ1-2; TRBD1 matches 8 bases. The CDR3 length is 14 residues. V gave up 7 bases and J gave up 4 bases; unmatched junction bases: 8. The germline V gene has CDR1 SEHNR and CDR2 FQNEAQ (reference sequence).

The V gene is TRBV15, the J gene TRBJ2-2, with D perhaps matching TRBD1 (6 bases). Germline V gene data show CDR1 as LNHNV and CDR2 as YYDKDF (reference sequence). The CDR3 contains 16 residues. The V gene lost 0 bases and the J gene lost 3 bases, with 11 bases spanning the gap. CDR3 amino acids: CATSRDWAGDTGELFF. CDR3 DNA sequence: TGTGCCACCAGCAGAGATTGGGCAGGGGACACCGGGGAGCTGTTTTTT.

In its sample, this clonotype was seen a few times. This chain uses TRBV19 with TRBJ2-1; a weak D match, TRBD2 (5 bases). Germline-derived CDR1 and CDR2 are LNHDA and SQIVND (reference sequence). The CDR3 runs to 13 residues. Trimming removed 8 bases from V and 6 bases from J, with 14 bases in between. The CDR3 protein is CASRDWNSNEQFF. CDR3 nucleotide sequence: TGTGCCAGTCGGGATTGGAATAGCAATGAGCAGTTCTTC. Drawing the rest from reference TRBV19 and TRBJ2-1, the complete variable domain is DGGITQSPKYLFRKEGQNVTLSCEQNLNHDAMYWYRQDPGQGLRLIYYSQIVNDFQKGDIAEGYSVSREKKESFPLTVTSAQKNPTAFYLCASRDWNSNEQFFGPGTRLTVL.

This clonotype was counted many times. The chain links TRBV5-1 to TRBJ2-3; weak D call: TRBD2 (6 bases). Germline V gene lookup returns CDR1 SGHRS and CDR2 YFSETQ. Deletions cut 0 bases from V and 0 bases from J, with 11 bases between. This CDR3 comprises 16 residues. CDR3 amino acids: CASSLDPGASTDTQYF. Here the CDR3 DNA reads TGCGCCAGCAGCTTGGATCCGGGAGCTAGCACAGATACGCAGTATTTT.

The V gene is TRBV7-2, the J gene TRBJ2-3; a weak D match, TRBD2 (5 bases). V gave up 5 bases and J gave up 6 bases, with 21 bases separating them. The CDR3 extends over 16 amino acids. Germline loops: CDR1 SGHTA, CDR2 FQGNSA. The CDR3 loop reads CASSLRTPRAMDTQYF. In DNA form, the CDR3 reads TGTGCCAGCAGCCTTCGGACCCCGAGGGCAATGGATACGCAGTATTTT.

The rearrangement uses TRBV7-9 and TRBJ2-3; perhaps TRBD1 as D (6 bases). V was cut by 2 bases and J by 12 bases, with 15 bases left in between. Germline CDR1 and CDR2: SEHNR and FQNEAQ (reference sequence). The CDR3 loop spans 13 amino acids. The DNA for the CDR3 is TGTGCCAGCAGCTTACCCGACAGGAGGCTACAGTATTTT. Amino acid sequence: CASSLPDRRLQYF.

V gene TRBV5-5 combines with J gene TRBJ1-4; D possibly corresponds to TRBD1 (6 bases). Germline-derived CDR1 and CDR2 are SGHKS and YYEKEE (reference sequence). Trimming left V 0 bases short and J 7 bases short, with 13 bases between. The CDR3 consists of 15 residues. The CDR3 region has the DNA TGTGCCAGCAGCTTGGGTGGACAGAGGGGTGAAAAACTGTTTTTT. This translates into CASSLGGQRGEKLFF.

This clonotype showed up just a few times. V and J are TRBV9 and TRBJ1-3, with D maybe TRBD1 (6 bases). This CDR3 region has 15 residues. Germline-derived CDR1 and CDR2 are SGDLS and YYNGEE. Trimming removed 3 bases from V and 0 bases from J, with 10 bases in between. DNA for the CDR3: TGTGCCAGCAGCGAGGGGGGCTACTCTGGAAACACCATATATTTT. Its translation is CASSEGGYSGNTIYF.